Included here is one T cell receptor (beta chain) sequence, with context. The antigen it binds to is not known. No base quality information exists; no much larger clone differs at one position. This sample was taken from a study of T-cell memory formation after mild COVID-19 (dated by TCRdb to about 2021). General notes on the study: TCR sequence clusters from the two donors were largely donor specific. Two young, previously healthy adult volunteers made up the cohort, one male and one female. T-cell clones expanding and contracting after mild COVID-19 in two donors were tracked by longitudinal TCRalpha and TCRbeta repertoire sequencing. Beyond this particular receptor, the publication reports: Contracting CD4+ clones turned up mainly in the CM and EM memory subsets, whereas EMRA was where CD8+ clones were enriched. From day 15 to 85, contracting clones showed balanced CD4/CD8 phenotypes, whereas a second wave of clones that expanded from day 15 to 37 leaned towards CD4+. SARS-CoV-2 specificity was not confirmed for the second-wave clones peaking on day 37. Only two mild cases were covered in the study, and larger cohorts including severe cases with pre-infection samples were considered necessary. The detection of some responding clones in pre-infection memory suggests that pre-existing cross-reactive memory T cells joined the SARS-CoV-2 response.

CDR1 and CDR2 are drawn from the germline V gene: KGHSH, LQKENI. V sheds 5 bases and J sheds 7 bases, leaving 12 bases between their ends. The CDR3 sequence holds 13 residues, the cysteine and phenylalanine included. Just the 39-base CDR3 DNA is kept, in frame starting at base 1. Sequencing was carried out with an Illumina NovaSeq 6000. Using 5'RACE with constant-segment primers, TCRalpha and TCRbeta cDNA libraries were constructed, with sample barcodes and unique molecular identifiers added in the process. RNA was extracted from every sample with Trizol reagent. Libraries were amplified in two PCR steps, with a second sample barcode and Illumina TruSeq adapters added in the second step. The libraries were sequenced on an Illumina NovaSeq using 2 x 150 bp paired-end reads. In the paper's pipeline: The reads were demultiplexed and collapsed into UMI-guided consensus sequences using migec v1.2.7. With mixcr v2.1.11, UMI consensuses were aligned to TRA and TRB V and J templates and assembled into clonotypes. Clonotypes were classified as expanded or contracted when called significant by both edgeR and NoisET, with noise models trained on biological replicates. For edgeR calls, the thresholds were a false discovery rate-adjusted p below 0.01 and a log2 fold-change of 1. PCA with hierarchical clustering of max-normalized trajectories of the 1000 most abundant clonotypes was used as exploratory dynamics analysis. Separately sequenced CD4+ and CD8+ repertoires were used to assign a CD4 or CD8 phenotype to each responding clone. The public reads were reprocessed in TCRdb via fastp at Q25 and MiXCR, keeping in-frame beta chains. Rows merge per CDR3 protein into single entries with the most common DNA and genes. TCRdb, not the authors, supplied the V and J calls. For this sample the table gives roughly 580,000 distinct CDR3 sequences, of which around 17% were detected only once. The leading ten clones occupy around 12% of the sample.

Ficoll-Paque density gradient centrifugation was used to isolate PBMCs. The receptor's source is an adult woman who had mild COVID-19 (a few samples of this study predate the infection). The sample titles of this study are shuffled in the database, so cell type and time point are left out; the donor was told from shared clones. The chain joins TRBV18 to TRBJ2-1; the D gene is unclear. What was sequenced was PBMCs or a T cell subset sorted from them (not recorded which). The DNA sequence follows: TGTGCCAGCTCAGACCTGGCGGTGAATGAGCAGTTCTTC. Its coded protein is CASSDLAVNEQFF.